This TCR beta chain is drawn from a study of shared clonotypes between healthy human individuals. In the study overall: Each donor's CD4 naive and CD4 memory cells filled three plates apiece, CD8 naive two, and CD8 memory one. Findings and caveats of the study: Clonotype sharing among donors was expected to depend on sequencing depth.

Regarding this clone: Antigen specificity is unknown.

Authors' processing steps: ImmunoSEQ output held junction-only sequences without quality scores, so filtering differed. Repertoires were generated with immunoSEQ multiplex PCR, while TCRdb's copy carries only in-frame clones and drops some. The V and J calls and clone size were taken over from that table, and D and trimming were inferred from the DNA. The sample shows about 820,000 clones, approximately 92% of them seen only once. The CDR3 sequence is 16 residues long. Terminally differentiated effector memory CD45RA+ cells were excluded from the naive CD8 cells, which were CD45RO-negative and positively selected for CCR7.

The receptor's source is a man aged 30 to 39 in good health. Sequenced: naive CD8+ T cells sorted from blood. The V gene is TRBV12-2, the J gene TRBJ2-5; no DNA check was done on the table's D call, TRBD2. TRBV12-2 is annotated as a pseudogene. CDR3 residues: CASRTPPAGAGETQYF. Here the CDR3 DNA reads TGTGCAAGTCGCACTCCTCCGGCGGGGGCGGGAGAGACCCAGTACTTC.